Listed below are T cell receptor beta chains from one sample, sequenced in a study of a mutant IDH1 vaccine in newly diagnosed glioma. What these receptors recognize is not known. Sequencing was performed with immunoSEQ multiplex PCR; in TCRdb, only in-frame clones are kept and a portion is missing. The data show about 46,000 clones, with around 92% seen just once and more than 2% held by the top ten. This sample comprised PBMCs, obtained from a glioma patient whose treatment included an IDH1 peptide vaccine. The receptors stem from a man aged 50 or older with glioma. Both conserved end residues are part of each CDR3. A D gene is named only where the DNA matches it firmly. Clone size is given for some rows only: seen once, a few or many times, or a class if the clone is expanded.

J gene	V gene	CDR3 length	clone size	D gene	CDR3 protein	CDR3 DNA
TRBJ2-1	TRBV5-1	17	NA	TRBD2	CASSLGPSGKSLDEQFF	TGCGCCAGCAGCTTGGGCCCTAGCGGGAAGTCTTTGGATGAGCAGTTCTTC
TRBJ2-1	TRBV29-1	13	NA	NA	CSVEGRQLNEQFF	TGCAGCGTTGAAGGGCGGCAGCTCAATGAGCAGTTCTTC
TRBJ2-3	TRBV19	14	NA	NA	CASSSRVLTDTQYF	TGTGCCAGTAGTAGCAGGGTGCTCACAGATACGCAGTATTTT
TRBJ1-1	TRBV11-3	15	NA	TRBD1	CAGAPTGQMNTEAFF	TGTGCCGGCGCTCCGACAGGGCAGATGAACACTGAAGCTTTCTTT
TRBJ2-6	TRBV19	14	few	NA	CASLHISGANVLTF	TGTGCCAGCCTGCACATCTCTGGGGCCAACGTCCTGACTTTC
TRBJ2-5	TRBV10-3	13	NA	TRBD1	CAISGTGGETQYF	TGTGCCATCAGTGGGACAGGGGGGGAGACCCAGTACTTC
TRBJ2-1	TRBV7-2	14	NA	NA	CASSLGGFYNEQFF	TGTGCCAGCAGCTTAGGCGGCTTCTACAATGAGCAGTTCTTC
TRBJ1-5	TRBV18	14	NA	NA	CASSPGNSNQPQHF	TGTGCCAGCTCACCAGGGAATAGCAATCAGCCCCAGCATTTT
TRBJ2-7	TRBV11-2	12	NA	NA	CASSLGPIEQYF	TGTGCCAGCAGCTTAGGACCCATCGAGCAGTACTTC
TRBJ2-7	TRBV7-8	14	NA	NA	CASNPLLGSYEQYF	TGTGCCAGCAATCCCCTCCTGGGCAGCTACGAGCAGTACTTC
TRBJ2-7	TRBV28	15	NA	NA	CASSLSWGQPYEQYF	TGTGCCAGCAGTTTAAGCTGGGGACAACCCTACGAGCAGTACTTC
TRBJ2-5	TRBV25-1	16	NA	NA	CASSQPTVFLQETQYF	TGTGCCAGCAGTCAACCTACCGTCTTCCTCCAAGAGACCCAGTACTTC
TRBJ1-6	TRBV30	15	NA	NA	CAWSVPRRGNSPLHF	TGTGCCTGGAGTGTACCCAGACGGGGAAATTCACCCCTCCACTTT
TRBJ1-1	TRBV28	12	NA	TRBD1	CASNRGNTEAFF	TGTGCCAGCAACAGGGGGAACACTGAAGCTTTCTTT
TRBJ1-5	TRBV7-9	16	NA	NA	CASSLANSSTNQPQHF	TGTGCCAGCAGCTTAGCGAACAGTTCTACCAATCAGCCCCAGCATTTT
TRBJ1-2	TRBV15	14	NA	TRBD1	CATSRDLTGDGYTF	TGTGCCACCAGCAGGGATTTGACAGGGGATGGCTACACCTTC
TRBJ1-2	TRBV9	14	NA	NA	CASSSRSVSYGYTF	TGTGCCAGCAGCTCCCGTTCGGTGAGCTATGGCTACACCTTC
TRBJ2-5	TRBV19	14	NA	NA	CASSIIGAAETQYF	TGTGCCAGTAGTATTATAGGAGCGGCAGAGACCCAGTACTTC
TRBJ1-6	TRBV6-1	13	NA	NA	CGMGETSNSPLHF	TGTGGGATGGGGGAGACGAGTAATTCACCCCTCCACTTT
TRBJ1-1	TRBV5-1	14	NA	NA	CASSLALENTEAFF	TGCGCCAGCAGCTTGGCATTAGAGAACACTGAAGCTTTCTTT